This T cell receptor (beta chain) was captured in a study of blood T cell repertoires in COVID-19. Across the whole study: The samples span acute and convalescent COVID-19 from the United States, Italy and Spain.

Trimming took 6 bases from V and 1 from J, leaving 16 bases between them. The CDR3 has 15 amino acids. The germline CDR1 and CDR2 sequences are MNHEY and SVGAGI. Profiled with immunoSEQ multiplex PCR; TCRdb holds only in-frame clones, not every one. The table records tens of thousands of clones, about 80% of them present only once. This sequence originates from a human donor in a cohort sampled during active COVID-19. The sequenced sample was peripheral blood. The chain employs TRBV6-5 and TRBJ2-7; possible D gene TRBD2, 6 bases. Here the CDR3 DNA reads TGTGCCAGCAGGAGCCCCCGGGGGAGTTCCTACGAGCAGTACTTC. Translated: CASRSPRGSSYEQYF.